This T cell receptor (beta chain) was identified during a study of T cells in Graves' hyperthyroidism and ophthalmopathy (dated by TCRdb to about 2019). As for the study more broadly: Peripheral blood samples were taken at the time of initial diagnosis, prior to any treatment. The paper describes TCR Vbeta CDR3 sequencing of roughly 130 peripheral blood samples, made up of roughly 40 ophthalmopathy patients, some 76 hyperthyroidism patients and 17 progressor patients. The roughly 100 discovery patients were randomly split 7:3 into training and test sets. A discovery cohort of around 100 patients, about 40 with Graves' ophthalmopathy and roughly 59 with stable Graves' hyperthyroidism, was used to find distinguishing TCR V-J signatures. After sampling, hyperthyroidism patients received methimazole starting at 30 mg daily, and ophthalmopathy patients received high-dose intravenous methylprednisolone. Prospective prediction of ophthalmopathy was tested in an independent validation cohort consisting of about 19 hyperthyroidism patients and more than 15 patients who later progressed to ophthalmopathy. In more than 5 Graves' hyperthyroidism patients, the study also compared T-cell repertoires from thyroid tissue with T-cell repertoires from blood. Study-wide conclusions, independent of this receptor: Most expanded thyroid clonotypes (frequency above 0.001) were also detected in blood, a finding suggesting that blood repertoires may reflect thyroid immune responses. In validation, progression to ophthalmopathy was predicted by the model with nearly 71% sensitivity and roughly 76% specificity, a median of roughly six months before onset. Sample size was not statistically predetermined, and investigators were not blinded to group allocation. A model built on a 13 V-J signature distinguished ophthalmopathy from stable hyperthyroidism, reaching 87.88% sensitivity and approximately 83% specificity in cross-validation and 80%/75% in testing.

Stable Graves' hyperthyroidism was defined as the absence of progression to ophthalmopathy over 18 months of follow-up. Hyperthyroidism patients were newly diagnosed, with disease duration under 2 months, and aged 18 to 65 years. Patients with uncontrolled infections, other autoimmune diseases, pregnancy or lactation were excluded. Clinical symptoms, serum thyroxine and TRAb, thyroid ultrasound, and orbital computed tomography formed the basis for the diagnoses. PBMCs were isolated from around 10 ml of fresh peripheral blood by Ficoll-Paque density gradient centrifugation. Total RNA was extracted with Trizol reagent, and quality was checked on an Agilent 2100 Bioanalyzer. The CDR3 covers 14 residues, taking in both the cysteine and the phenylalanine. Of all the DNA, just the CDR3 is kept, 42 bases in frame from base 1. V and J lose 6 bases and 5 bases, and a span of 19 bases separates them. The germline V gene (reference sequence) sets CDR1 to DFQATT and CDR2 to SNEGSKA.

Remarks on this clonotype: The clone's antigen remains unknown. No per-base quality is available; no much larger clone lies one base away.

The TCR beta CDR3 regions were amplified from the RNA transcripts. The TCR CDR3 was subjected to a first round of RT-PCR using the HTBI primer set and the Qiagen OneStep RT-PCR kit. Libraries were constructed in a second round of multiplex PCR, after which size selection and purification were performed. Libraries were sequenced paired-end with 100 bp reads on an Illumina HiSeq2000. The authors' analysis ran thus. SOAPnuke was used to process the raw data, removing reads that contained adapters or uncalled bases, had a mean Phred below 15, or lacked an exact match to the constant primer or identifier. High-quality paired reads were merged with COPE v1.2.5, and unique nucleotide sequences were defined as clonotypes. MiTCR v1.1 was used to align clonotypes to the IMGT TRBV, TRBD and TRBJ reference segments. Analysis was restricted to V-J combinations with a frequency above 0.0001, which covered about 99% of repertoires. A TCS score was defined as the ratio of F50 (clonal expansion) to E x V (chaos), with BLOSUM62-based TCRdist applied between CDR3 peptides within each V-J. Welch's t-statistics and random forest reduced around 550 V-J features to 13, which were used in a naive Bayes classifier (R e1071). In TCRdb, the public reads were trimmed at Q25 with fastp and aligned with MiXCR, with productive beta chains retained. Each entry is one CDR3 protein sequence, shown with its most common DNA and genes. In this record, the V and J calls reflect TCRdb's handling and not the investigators' own analysis. This sample is represented by hundreds of thousands of distinct CDR3 sequences; just under 15% of them were singletons. About 30% of the sample belongs to the ten largest clones.

This chain is built from TRBV20-1 and TRBJ2-5, and the D gene may be TRBD2, 6 bases matching. The receptor comes from a woman younger than 45 with Graves' hyperthyroidism. The sequenced sample was blood. At the DNA level, the sequence is TGCAGTGCGGCTATCCCGGGAGCGGGTGAGACCCAGTACTTC. This is translated as CSAAIPGAGETQYF.